The source of this T cell receptor beta chain is a study of shared clonotypes between healthy human individuals. As for the study in general: CD8 memory received one plate per donor, CD8 naive two, CD4 memory three and CD4 naive three. Study-wide points: Generation of non-shared clonotypes was less probable than generation of clonotypes shared by all four donors.

This clone was seen only once. Its cognate antigen is unknown. The donor cohort consisted entirely of Caucasian adults residing in Nashville, Tennessee. Assay execution took place at the deep level. Assay: immunoSEQ multiplex PCR; the TCRdb copy retains only in-frame clones and omits some. The sample consists of approximately 710,000 clones, 90% of them appearing once. The CDR3 covers 13 residues. V was cut by 6 bases and J by 3 bases, with 12 bases left in between. Germline CDR1 and CDR2: MNHEY and SMNVEV (reference sequence). J is TRBJ2-7 and V is TRBV27; D gene uncertain. The sequenced material came from memory CD8+ T cells from PBMCs. Specified subset: CD45RO+ cells pooled with CCR7-negative TemRA cells. The TCR sequence derives from a young man in good health. Some clones in this sample may be carry-over from other donors' samples. CDR3 in DNA: TGTGCCAGCAGGAACAGAAGGGACTACGAGCAGTACTTC. This encodes CASRNRRDYEQYF.